The T cell receptor (beta chain) under discussion was sequenced for a study of OX40 agonist ivuxolimab in advanced cancers. Study-level background: Patients assigned to dose escalation were diagnosed with hepatocellular carcinoma, melanoma, renal cell or head and neck cancer.

This table comes from immunoSEQ multiplex PCR, and its TCRdb copy is limited to in-frame clones, with some not included. The sample lists some 70,000 clones, about 85% occurring once. This CDR3 is 14 amino acids long. V was trimmed by 6 bases and J by 0 bases, leaving 12 bases between them. Germline V CDR1 and CDR2: LNHDA, SQIVND (reference sequence). The sequencing here drew on CD4+ or CD8+ T cells sorted from blood, taken in a trial of the OX40 agonist ivuxolimab. The source is an adult with an advanced solid tumor such as melanoma, head and neck, liver or kidney cancer. The J gene is TRBJ2-7, the V gene TRBV19, with D unclear. In DNA form, the CDR3 reads TGTGCCAGTAGCCTCAGGATGAGCTCCTACGAGCAGTACTTC. Translation gives CASSLRMSSYEQYF.